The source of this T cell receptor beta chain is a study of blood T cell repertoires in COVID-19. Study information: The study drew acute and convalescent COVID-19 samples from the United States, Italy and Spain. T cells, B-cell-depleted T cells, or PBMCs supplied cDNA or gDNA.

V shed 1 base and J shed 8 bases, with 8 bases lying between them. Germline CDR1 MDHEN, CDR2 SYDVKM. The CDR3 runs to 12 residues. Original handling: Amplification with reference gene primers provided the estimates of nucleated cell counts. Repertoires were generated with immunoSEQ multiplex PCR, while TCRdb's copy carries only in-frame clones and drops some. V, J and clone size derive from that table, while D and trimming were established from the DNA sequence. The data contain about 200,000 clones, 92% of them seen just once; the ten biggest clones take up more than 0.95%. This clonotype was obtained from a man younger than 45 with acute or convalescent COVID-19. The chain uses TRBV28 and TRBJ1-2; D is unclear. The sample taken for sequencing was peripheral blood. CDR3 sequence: CASSLSTQGYTF. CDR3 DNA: TGTGCCAGCAGTTTATCCACCCAGGGCTACACCTTC.